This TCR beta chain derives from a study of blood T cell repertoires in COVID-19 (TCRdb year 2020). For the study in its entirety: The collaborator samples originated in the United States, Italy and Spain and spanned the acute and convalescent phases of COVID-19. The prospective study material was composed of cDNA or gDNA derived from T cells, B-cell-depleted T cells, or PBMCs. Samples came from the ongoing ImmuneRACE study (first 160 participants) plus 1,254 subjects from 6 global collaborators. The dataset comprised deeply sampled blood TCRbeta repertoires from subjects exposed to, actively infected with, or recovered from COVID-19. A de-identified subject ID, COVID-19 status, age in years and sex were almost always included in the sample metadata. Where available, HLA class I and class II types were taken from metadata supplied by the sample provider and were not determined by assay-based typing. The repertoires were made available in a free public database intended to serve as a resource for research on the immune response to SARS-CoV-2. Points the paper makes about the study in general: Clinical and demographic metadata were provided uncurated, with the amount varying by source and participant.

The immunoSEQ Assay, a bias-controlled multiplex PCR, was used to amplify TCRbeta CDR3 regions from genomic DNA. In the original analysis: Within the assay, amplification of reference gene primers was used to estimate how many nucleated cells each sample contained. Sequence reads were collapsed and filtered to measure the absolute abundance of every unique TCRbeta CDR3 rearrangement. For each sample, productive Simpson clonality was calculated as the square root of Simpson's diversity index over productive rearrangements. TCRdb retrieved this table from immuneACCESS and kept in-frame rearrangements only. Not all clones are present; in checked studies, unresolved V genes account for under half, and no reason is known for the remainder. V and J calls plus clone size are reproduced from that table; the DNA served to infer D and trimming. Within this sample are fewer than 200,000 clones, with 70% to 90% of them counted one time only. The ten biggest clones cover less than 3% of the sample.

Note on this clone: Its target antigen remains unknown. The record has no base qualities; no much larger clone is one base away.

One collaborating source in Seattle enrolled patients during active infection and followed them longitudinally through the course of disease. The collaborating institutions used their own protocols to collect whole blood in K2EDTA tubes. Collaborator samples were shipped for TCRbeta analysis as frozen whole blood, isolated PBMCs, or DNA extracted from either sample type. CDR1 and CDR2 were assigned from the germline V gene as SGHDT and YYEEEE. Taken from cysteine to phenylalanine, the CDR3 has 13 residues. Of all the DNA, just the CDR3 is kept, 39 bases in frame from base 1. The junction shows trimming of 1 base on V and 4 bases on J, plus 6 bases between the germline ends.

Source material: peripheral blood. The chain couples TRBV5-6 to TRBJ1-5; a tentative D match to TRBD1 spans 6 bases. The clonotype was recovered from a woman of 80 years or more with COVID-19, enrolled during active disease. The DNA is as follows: TGTGCCAGCAGCTTGAGGGGGAATCAGCCCCAGCATTTT. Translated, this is CASSLRGNQPQHF. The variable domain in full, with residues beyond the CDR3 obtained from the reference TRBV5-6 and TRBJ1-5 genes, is DAGVTQSPTHLIKTRGQQVTLRCSPKSGHDTVSWYQQALGQGPQFIFQYYEEEERQRGNFPDRFSGHQFPNYSSELNVNALLLGDSALYLCASSLRGNQPQHFGDGTRLSIL.